The 13 T cell receptor beta chains below were found in one sample sequenced in a study of T cells in narcolepsy. Clones were read by immunoSEQ multiplex PCR, and TCRdb kept only the in-frame ones, dropping some. The profile shows 15,000 to 20,000 clones, 65% to 90% of them singletons. Specimen: memory (CD45RA-) CD4+ T cells from blood. The receptor set was obtained from a human donor in good health.

J is TRBJ2-3 and V is TRBV5-6; 14 bases are a match to TRBD2. CDR1 is SGHDT and CDR2 is YYEEEE in the germline V gene. The CDR3 extends over 15 amino acids. V lost 3 bases and J lost 7; bases outside the gene matches: 4. The CDR3 DNA reads TGTGCCAGCAGCTCCAGGACTAGCGGGAGGAATACGCAGTATTTT. This gives the protein CASSSRTSGRNTQYF.

The chain uses TRBV27 and TRBJ1-1; 9 bases are shared with TRBD1. This CDR3 has 19 amino acids. Per germline, CDR1 MNHEY and CDR2 SMNVEV (reference sequence). Unmatched junction bases numbered 16, after V lost 5 bases and J lost 0 bases. CDR3 residues: CASSPKSGTGRLMNTEAFF. CDR3 nucleotide sequence: TGTGCCAGCAGTCCTAAATCCGGGACAGGGAGACTCATGAACACTGAAGCTTTCTTT.

The chain uses TRBV21-1 and TRBJ2-5. TRBV21-1 is designated a pseudogene. CDR3 size: 13 residues. The CDR3 region has the DNA TGTGCCAGCAGCAGAGCAGGGCGAGAGACCCAGTACTTC. Translating it yields CASSRAGRETQYF.

This chain links TRBV6-1 with TRBJ1-2, with D tentatively TRBD1 (5 bases). Trimming cost V 3 bases and J 3 bases, with 14 bases left between them. The CDR3 extends over 15 amino acids. Germline CDR1 and CDR2: MNHNS and SASEGT. CDR3: CASSDAGREYYGYTF. In nucleotides, the CDR3 is TGTGCCAGCAGTGATGCGGGCAGGGAGTACTATGGCTACACCTTC.

The chain couples TRBV9 to TRBJ2-7; 15 bases align to TRBD2. The V and J ends lost 4 bases and 3 bases, in that order; junction bases with no gene match: 11. This CDR3 region has 18 residues. Germline loops: CDR1 SGDLS, CDR2 YYNGEE. In nucleotides, the CDR3 is TGTGCCAGCAGCCCTAAATACGGACTAGCGGGAGGGGACTACGAGCAGTACTTC. Protein product: CASSPKYGLAGGDYEQYF.

V usage is TRBV11-2 and J usage is TRBJ2-5; no clear D gene. Trimming took off 0 bases at V and 4 bases at J, with 6 bases between the two ends. In germline, CDR1 is SGHAT, CDR2 FQNNGV. This CDR3 spans 13 amino acids. The CDR3 sequence is CASSLDRGETQYF. CDR3 bases: TGTGCCAGCAGCTTAGATCGAGGAGAGACCCAGTACTTC.

Comments on this clone: At one end the junction does not follow the germline gene, possibly because of a read error. The chain employs TRBV5-4 and TRBJ2-7; weak D call: TRBD1 (6 bases). Germline CDR1 reads SGHNT; CDR2 reads YYREEE (reference sequence). The CDR3 contains 14 residues. CDR3 in DNA: TGCGCCAGCAGCCAAGGGGGAGCGGCCTACGAGCAGTACTTC. Its protein is CASSQGGAAYEQYF.

The genes are TRBV4-2 and TRBJ1-2; TRBD1 matches 7 bases. Unmatched junction bases numbered 15, after V lost 0 bases and J lost 8 bases. The CDR3 length is 17 residues. The germline CDR1 and CDR2 sequences are LGHNA and YNFKEQ. CDR3 DNA sequence: TGTGCCAGCAGCCAAGATCTTGTACAGGGGAGAGCGTCGGGCTACACCTTC. Its translation: CASSQDLVQGRASGYTF.

J is TRBJ2-2 and V is TRBV30, with TRBD2 matching 8 bases. The trim removed 0 bases at V and 3 bases at J, leaving 9 bases unmatched. The CDR3 totals 17 residues. Germline V gene data show CDR1 as GTSNPN and CDR2 as SVGIG (reference sequence). CDR3 region: CAWSVKGLGWDTGELFF. The CDR3 nucleotides are TGTGCCTGGAGTGTAAAGGGACTAGGTTGGGACACCGGGGAGCTGTTTTTT.

This rearrangement joins TRBV7-8 to TRBJ2-1; D unclear. The germline V and J ends were trimmed by 5 bases and 0 bases, with 17 bases remaining between them. Germline CDR1 and CDR2: SGHVS and FQNEAQ. This CDR3 spans 17 amino acids. The CDR3: CASSPPLRESSYNEQFF. CDR3 sequence (DNA): TGTGCCAGCAGCCCCCCTTTAAGGGAAAGCTCCTACAATGAGCAGTTCTTC. Full variable domain (outside the CDR3, taken from reference TRBV7-8 and TRBJ2-1): GAGVSQSPRYKVAKRGQDVALRCDPISGHVSLFWYQQALGQGPEFLTYFQNEAQLDKSGLPSDRFFAERPEGSVSTLKIQRTQQEDSAVYLCASSPPLRESSYNEQFFGPGTRLTVL.

The chain couples TRBV5-1 to TRBJ2-1; TRBD2 matches 15 bases. CDR1 and CDR2 (germline): SGHRS, YFSETQ. The CDR3 loop spans 17 amino acids. The V gene end was trimmed by 3 bases and the J gene end by 3 bases; junction bases not matched to a gene: 4. The CDR3 DNA follows: TGCGCCAGCAGCTGGACTAGCGGGAGGGCCGGCTACAATGAGCAGTTCTTC. Translated: CASSWTSGRAGYNEQFF.

The chain is built from TRBV19 and TRBJ1-2; maybe TRBD1 (5 bases). The CDR3 is 13 amino acids. V was trimmed by 3 bases and J by 8 bases, leaving 13 bases between them. The V gene's germline CDR1 is LNHDA and CDR2 SQIVND (reference sequence). CDR3 DNA sequence: TGTGCCAGTAGTATCTTCAGGGAAAGCGGCTACACCTTC. Translated: CASSIFRESGYTF.

Written as DNA, the CDR3 is TGTGCCAGCAGCTTAGGGTCCACAGGGGCCAACGTCCTGACTTTC. This translates into CASSLGSTGANVLTF. The V call is TRBV7-8, the J call TRBJ2-6; D is unresolved. The ends were cut back, 1 base at V and 4 bases at J, with 8 bases in the middle. The CDR3 sequence is 15 residues long. The germline gives CDR1 SGHVS, CDR2 FQNEAQ.